The sequence of this T cell receptor beta chain was determined in a study of cytomegalovirus exposure and HLA in healthy donors. Whole-study findings and limits: In a later analysis, parvovirus B19, influenza, CMV and Epstein-Barr virus appeared linked to several top co-occurrence clusters.

The PCR contained 60 Vbeta and 13 Jbeta primers. Clones were read by immunoSEQ multiplex PCR, and TCRdb kept only the in-frame ones, dropping some. There are 150,000 to 200,000 clones in the sample; over 9.5% occur only once, and 7.8% lies in the top ten. This clone was seen only a few times. Its antigen is not identified. The CDR3 totals 13 residues. The germline CDR1 and CDR2 sequences are MNHEY and SVGAGI. V lost 7 bases and J lost 8, with 17 bases in between. The chain uses TRBV6-5 and TRBJ1-1; unclear D gene. Sequences were obtained from PBMCs. This clonotype was sampled from a man over 45 in good health and CMV-seropositive. The CDR3 DNA is TGTGCCAGCACCCCGAGGTCGCCCCCCGAAGCTTTCTTT. As protein: CASTPRSPPEAFF.